Below, 27 T cell receptor beta chains from the same sample are listed, as sequenced in a study of cytomegalovirus exposure and HLA in healthy donors. The PCR used 60 Vbeta and 13 Jbeta primers. The data were produced by immunoSEQ multiplex PCR, yet TCRdb's version contains in-frame clones alone and is incomplete. The sample contains roughly 150,000 clones, approximately 80% of which appear only once. Sequencing was carried out using PBMCs. These receptors all stem from a young woman in good health and CMV-seronegative.

The V gene is TRBV7-9, the J gene TRBJ1-1; D gene uncertain. The CDR3 is 12 residues long. Germline-derived CDR1 and CDR2 are SEHNR and FQNEAQ (reference sequence). V lost 10 bases to trimming and J lost 8 bases, with 17 bases between them. CDR3 coding DNA: TGTGCCATAAATCTTGAAGGCGGGGAAGCTTTCTTT. Translated, it gives CAINLEGGEAFF.

CDR3 region: CASSMWTGGGRLQETQYF. The CDR3 region has the DNA TGCGCCAGCAGCATGTGGACAGGGGGCGGGAGATTACAAGAGACCCAGTACTTC. The rearrangement uses TRBV5-1 and TRBJ2-5; TRBD1 aligns across 11 bases. The CDR3 runs 18 residues. Trimming took 4 bases from V and 2 from J; bases not matched to a gene: 13. Germline CDR1 reads SGHRS; CDR2 reads YFSETQ. The full variable domain, rest sourced from reference TRBV5-1 and TRBJ2-5, is KAGVTQTPRYLIKTRGQQVTLSCSPISGHRSVSWYQQTPGQGLQFLFEYFSETQRNKGNFPGRFSGRQFSNSRSEMNVSTLELGDSALYLCASSMWTGGGRLQETQYFGPGTRLLVL.

V and J are TRBV25-1 and TRBJ1-1, with unresolved D. V dropped 5 bases and J dropped 6 bases, with 10 bases sitting between them. CDR1 is MGHDK, CDR2 SYGVNS, per germline. The CDR3 contains 12 residues. The CDR3 here is CASSPGHAEAFF. CDR3 DNA: TGTGCCAGCAGTCCAGGTCACGCTGAAGCTTTCTTT.

The chain employs TRBV30 and TRBJ2-4, with a possible D match to TRBD2 (5 bases). Trimming left V 4 bases short and J 6 bases short, with 7 bases between. Per germline, CDR1 GTSNPN and CDR2 SVGIG (reference sequence). CDR3 length: 11 residues. CDR3 loop: CAWNSGNIQYF. The CDR3 DNA is TGTGCCTGGAACAGCGGAAACATTCAGTACTTC.

This sequence joins TRBV28 and TRBJ1-2; no firm D call. Germline V gives CDR1 MDHEN, CDR2 SYDVKM. This CDR3 contains 12 residues. Between the trimmed V and J ends, which lost 1 base and 5 bases, there was a span of 5 bases. The DNA of the CDR3 is TGTGCCAGCAGTTTATTGAGTTATGGCTACACCTTC. Its protein is CASSLLSYGYTF.

The chain combines TRBV15 with TRBJ1-5; D gene uncertain. Germline-derived CDR1 and CDR2 are LNHNV and YYDKDF (reference sequence). The germline V and J ends were trimmed by 0 bases and 1 base, with 7 bases remaining between them. This CDR3 spans 15 amino acids. The DNA of the CDR3 is TGTGCCACCAGCAGAGAGCCGGGGAGCAATCAGCCCCAGCATTTT. This sequence encodes CATSREPGSNQPQHF.

This chain joins TRBV7-9 and TRBJ1-2; 9 nucleotides match TRBD1. From germline, CDR1 is SEHNR and CDR2 FQNEAQ (reference sequence). J lost 4 bases, V lost 5 bases, and 5 bases had no gene match. CDR3 length: 14 amino acids. CDR3: CASSPRDRAYGYTF. CDR3 bases: TGTGCCAGCAGCCCCCGGGACAGGGCCTATGGCTACACCTTC.

The chain has TRBV18 and TRBJ2-7, with 7 bases fitting TRBD2. Germline V gene lookup returns CDR1 KGHSH and CDR2 LQKENI. The V and J ends lost 2 bases and 3 bases, in that order; junction bases with no gene match: 4. This CDR3 region has 14 residues. CDR3 bases: TGTGCCAGCTCACCAGGGACTACCGACTACGAGCAGTACTTC. Its translation: CASSPGTTDYEQYF. The whole variable domain, filled in from reference TRBV18 and TRBJ2-7, reads NAGVMQNPRHLVRRRGQEARLRCSPMKGHSHVYWYRQLPEEGLKFMVYLQKENIIDESGMPKERFSAEFPKEGPSILRIQQVVRGDSAAYFCASSPGTTDYEQYFGPGTRLTVT.

The V and J genes are TRBV27 and TRBJ2-2, with D possibly being TRBD1 (5 bases). Germline CDR1 MNHEY, CDR2 SMNVEV (reference sequence). Trimming removed 3 bases at V and 4 bases at J, with 15 bases between. The CDR3 totals 16 residues. The CDR3 region is CASSFLRELFTGELFF. CDR3 in DNA: TGTGCCAGCAGTTTTCTCAGGGAATTGTTCACCGGGGAGCTGTTTTTT.

V gene TRBV6-5 combines with J gene TRBJ1-1, with 8 bases aligning to TRBD1. V was pared by 6 bases and J by 3 bases, with 9 bases of the junction left unmatched. The CDR3 sequence is 15 residues long. CDR1 MNHEY and CDR2 SVGAGI come from the germline V gene. DNA of the CDR3: TGTGCCAGCAGGTCGACAGGGGTCGCCTACACTGAAGCTTTCTTT. Translation: CASRSTGVAYTEAFF.

This chain connects TRBV14 to TRBJ2-3; a weak D match, TRBD2 (5 bases). Germline V lookup: CDR1 SGHDN, CDR2 FVKESK. This CDR3 region has 16 residues. V lost 4 bases to trimming and J lost 2 bases, with 16 bases between them. CDR3 sequence: CASSLLAGSPTDTQYF. DNA of the CDR3: TGTGCCAGCAGCCTGCTAGCCGGGTCCCCCACAGATACGCAGTATTTT.

This clone is a singleton in its sample. The junction shows a germline mismatch at one end, possibly a read error. The CDR3 sequence is CSSSSPGTDQETQYF. CDR3 coding DNA: TGTTCCAGCAGCTCGCCCGGGACAGACCAAGAGACCCAGTACTTC. The chain is built from TRBV7-9 and TRBJ2-5; TRBD1 aligns across 7 bases. This CDR3 has 15 amino acids. Germline loops: CDR1 SEHNR, CDR2 FQNEAQ (reference sequence).

The V and J genes are TRBV10-1 and TRBJ1-2, with TRBD1 matching over 8 bases. Trimming at V came to 4 bases and at J to 2 bases, leaving 6 bases not matched to a gene. Germline V CDR1 and CDR2: WNHNN, SYGVQD (reference sequence). The CDR3 runs to 15 residues. Here the CDR3 reads CASSGWTGMNYGYTF. DNA for the CDR3: TGCGCCAGCAGTGGGTGGACAGGGATGAACTATGGCTACACCTTC.

V usage is TRBV18 and J usage is TRBJ2-1; TRBD2 matches 8 bases. Germline V gives CDR1 KGHSH, CDR2 LQKENI. The CDR3 is 14 amino acids. After removal of 3 bases from V and 10 bases from J, the junction contained 8 bases not matched to a gene. CDR3 bases: TGTGCCAGCTCACCCCTCCCCCGACTAGCGGAGCAGTTCTTC. Protein sequence: CASSPLPRLAEQFF.

The chain couples TRBV5-4 to TRBJ2-7, with D hard to call. Germline V gene lookup returns CDR1 SGHNT and CDR2 YYREEE (reference sequence). Trimming pared 0 bases from V and 2 bases from J, leaving 12 bases between. The CDR3 covers 15 residues. The CDR3, as DNA: TGTGCCAGCAGCTTGGCGGCAGGTCTTGCCTACGAGCAGTACTTC. It specifies CASSLAAGLAYEQYF. Full variable domain (missing parts from reference TRBV5-4 and TRBJ2-7): ETGVTQSPTHLIKTRGQQVTLRCSSQSGHNTVSWYQQALGQGPQFIFQYYREEENGRGNFPPRFSGLQFPNYSSELNVNALELDDSALYLCASSLAAGLAYEQYFGPGTRLTVT.

This clone was recorded a few times. This chain links TRBV7-9 with TRBJ2-3, with D possibly being TRBD1 (6 bases). In germline, CDR1 is SEHNR, CDR2 FQNEAQ (reference sequence). The length of the CDR3 is 16 residues. Trimming shortened V by 5 bases and J by 2 bases, and 17 bases separated the two germline ends. DNA for the CDR3: TGTGCCAGCAGCGACTCCGACAGGACCGCCACAGATACGCAGTATTTT. The encoded protein is CASSDSDRTATDTQYF.

The chain carries TRBV5-1 and TRBJ2-3, with 7 nucleotides matching TRBD1. There are 16 residues in the CDR3. V was clipped by 4 bases and J by 4 bases; unmatched bases: 12. Germline-derived CDR1 and CDR2 are SGHRS and YFSETQ. The CDR3 nucleotides read TGCGCCAGCAGCAGACCCGACAGGGTATGGGCAGATACGCAGTATTTT. Amino acids: CASSRPDRVWADTQYF. The full variable domain, with the rest looked up from reference TRBV5-1 and TRBJ2-3, is KAGVTQTPRYLIKTRGQQVTLSCSPISGHRSVSWYQQTPGQGLQFLFEYFSETQRNKGNFPGRFSGRQFSNSRSEMNVSTLELGDSALYLCASSRPDRVWADTQYFGPGTRLTVL.

In this sample, this clone turned up once. The J gene is TRBJ1-1, the V gene TRBV28, with 8 bases aligning to TRBD1. Losses at the gene ends were 5 bases for V and 7 bases for J; bases not matched to a gene: 6. This CDR3 has 13 residues. Germline V gene data show CDR1 as MDHEN and CDR2 as SYDVKM. As DNA, the CDR3 is TGTGCCAGCAGTAACCAACAGGGGGATGAAGCTTTCTTT. Its translation is CASSNQQGDEAFF.

The chain uses TRBV30 and TRBJ1-1; D gene unclear. This CDR3 spans 13 amino acids. Trimming took off 1 base at V and 4 bases at J, with 10 bases between the two ends. Germline CDR1 is GTSNPN and CDR2 is SVGIG (reference sequence). The CDR3 loop is CAWSERFGTEAFF. As DNA, the CDR3 is TGTGCCTGGAGTGAGCGGTTCGGCACTGAAGCTTTCTTT.

This clone was seen more than once but under ten times. This chain connects TRBV28 to TRBJ1-1; TRBD1 agrees at 7 bases. The CDR3 consists of 16 residues. The trim removed 3 bases at V and 3 bases at J, leaving 10 bases unmatched. Germline CDR1 reads MDHEN; CDR2 reads SYDVKM. The CDR3 region has the DNA TGTGCCAGCAGTTTTACCACAGGGGCAGTGGACACTGAAGCTTTCTTT. Translating it yields CASSFTTGAVDTEAFF.

The chain is built from TRBV19 and TRBJ1-3; maybe TRBD1 (5 bases). Germline assignment: CDR1 LNHDA and CDR2 SQIVND (reference sequence). The length of the CDR3 is 13 residues. Trimming shortened V by 5 bases and J by 4 bases, and 9 bases separated the two germline ends. The CDR3 bases are TGTGCCAGTAGTCGGACACCCGGAAACACCATATATTTT. Its translation is CASSRTPGNTIYF. Variable domain in full (rest from reference TRBV19 and TRBJ1-3): DGGITQSPKYLFRKEGQNVTLSCEQNLNHDAMYWYRQDPGQGLRLIYYSQIVNDFQKGDIAEGYSVSREKKESFPLTVTSAQKNPTAFYLCASSRTPGNTIYFGEGSWLTVV.

This clone was seen once. For the CDR3, the DNA is TGTGCCAGCAGCCAAGTTAGCGGGGGGGCTGGTAGCACAGATACGCAGTATTTT. Its protein product is CASSQVSGGAGSTDTQYF. The chain uses TRBV4-2 and TRBJ2-3; 11 nucleotides align to TRBD2. The CDR3 spans 18 residues. V shed 1 base and J 0 bases; nucleotides not matched to a gene: 6. Germline loops: CDR1 LGHNA, CDR2 YNFKEQ.

V and J are TRBV6-6 and TRBJ1-6, with D possibly matching TRBD1 (5 bases). Germline CDR1 MNHNY, CDR2 SVGAGI (reference sequence). V was clipped by 6 bases and J by 15 bases, with 24 bases between them. This CDR3 has 15 amino acids. The CDR3 DNA sequence: TGTGCCAGCAGCTGGCCGGGCGCCTTAGCGGGGGACCTCCACTTT. It codes for CASSWPGALAGDLHF.

This clone was seen once. The chain combines TRBV28 with TRBJ1-3; D call uncertain. This CDR3 has 14 residues. Germline values: CDR1 MDHEN, CDR2 SYDVKM. V lost 6 bases to trimming and J lost 1 base, with 10 bases between them. DNA for the CDR3: TGTGCCAGCAGGACTGCCAGTTCTGGAAACACCATATATTTT. This gives the protein CASRTASSGNTIYF. The full variable domain, in which reference TRBV28 and TRBJ1-3 provide the parts outside the CDR3, is DVKVTQSSRYLVKRTGEKVFLECVQDMDHENMFWYRQDPGLGLRLIYFSYDVKMKEKGDIPEGYSVSREKKERFSLILESASTNQTSMYLCASRTASSGNTIYFGEGSWLTVV.

This sequence joins TRBV4-1 and TRBJ1-3; D is uncertain. Per germline, CDR1 MGHRA and CDR2 YSYEKL. CDR3 size: 15 residues. V lost 3 bases and J lost 1, with 10 bases in between. The CDR3 region is CASSQGRESGNTIYF. The CDR3 DNA reads TGCGCCAGCAGCCAGGGGAGAGAATCTGGAAACACCATATATTTT.

The rearrangement uses TRBV5-6 and TRBJ1-3; 8 nucleotides line up with TRBD1. Unmatched junction bases numbered 9, after V lost 4 bases and J lost 3 bases. CDR1 and CDR2 from the germline V gene are SGHDT and YYEEEE. The CDR3 has 16 residues. DNA of the CDR3: TGTGCCAGCAGCCTTACCCCGACAGGGGATGGAAACACCATATATTTT. It yields the protein CASSLTPTGDGNTIYF.

The V call is TRBV19, the J call TRBJ2-2, with 8 bases fitting TRBD2. The CDR3 runs to 13 residues. With V trimmed by 10 bases and J by 7 bases, 8 bases remained unmatched. The germline V gene has CDR1 LNHDA and CDR2 SQIVND (reference sequence). The CDR3 spells CANPGLECGELFF. DNA for the CDR3: TGTGCCAATCCGGGACTAGAGTGCGGGGAGCTGTTTTTT.